The TCR beta chain under discussion was sequenced for a study of CD8+ T cells in alopecia areata. About the research overall: Patients in the treated group were given tofacitinib by mouth, 5 to 10 mg twice a day. Affected scalp percentage determined the severity score of treated patients.

Study-wide results and limits: Resident alphabeta T-cell populations of normal skin are likewise subject to sequencing in scalp samples.

In the case of this clone: Its target is unknown.

Treatment: oral pan-JAK inhibitor, 5-10 mg twice daily. Sampling of alopecia areata patients yielded lesional scalp punch biopsies as well as peripheral blood. In each case, RNA was isolated and then reverse transcribed into cDNA as the sequencing template. The table came from immunoSEQ multiplex PCR; TCRdb's copy has only in-frame clones and leaves some out. Here the sample spans approximately 200,000 clones, more than 55% being singletons. This clonotype was obtained from a human donor with alopecia areata. Here the sequenced sample was CD4+ T cells sorted from blood, taken at week 4, from a patient treated with tofacitinib.

CDR3 coding DNA: TGTGCCAGCAGTTTATTGAGCGGGGGTAGCTACAATGAGCAGTTCTTC. As protein: CASSLLSGGSYNEQFF. The genes are TRBV28 and TRBJ2-1; 8 nucleotides agree with TRBD2. The trim removed 1 base at V and 3 bases at J, leaving 5 bases unmatched. Per the germline V gene, CDR1 is MDHEN and CDR2 is SYDVKM. The CDR3 is made up of 16 amino acids.